The rows below give T cell receptor beta chains drawn from one sample of a study of blood T cell repertoires in COVID-19. Clones were read by immunoSEQ multiplex PCR, and TCRdb kept only the in-frame ones, dropping some. The sample records tens of thousands of clones, 80% to 85% being singletons. Source material: peripheral blood. Receptor source: a woman of 80 years or more with COVID-19, enrolled during active disease. CDR3s include the opening cysteine and the closing phenylalanine or tryptophan. The D gene is left open where the match is weak. The listing skips clone size in some rows; elsewhere it reads once, few, many or a size class.

clone size	V gene	D gene	J gene	CDR3 protein	CDR3 DNA
.	TRBV19	.	TRBJ2-7	CASTLSSGQYF	TGTGCCAGTACCCTATCCTCAGGGCAGTACTTC
.	TRBV25-1	TRBD1	TRBJ2-3	CASSGGTGSTDTQYF	TGTGCCAGCAGTGGCGGGACAGGGAGCACAGATACGCAGTATTTT
.	TRBV4-1	TRBD1	TRBJ2-2	CASSQDRTGLRELFF	TGCGCCAGCAGCCAAGATAGGACAGGGCTCCGGGAGCTGTTTTTT
.	TRBV27	TRBD1	TRBJ1-2	CASSFGRGLVYGYTF	TGTGCCAGCAGTTTCGGCAGGGGGCTAGTCTATGGCTACACCTTC
once	TRBV10-3	.	TRBJ2-3	CAISDFGVGDTQYF	TGTGCCATCAGTGATTTCGGGGTTGGAGATACGCAGTATTTT
.	TRBV7-6	.	TRBJ2-7	CASSLESRSYEQYF	TGTGCCAGCAGCTTAGAGAGTAGATCCTACGAGCAGTACTTC
.	TRBV6-2/TRBV6-3	.	TRBJ2-3	CASSYSALGFTDTQYF	TGTGCCAGCAGTTACTCCGCTCTGGGCTTCACAGATACGCAGTATTTT
.	TRBV9	.	TRBJ2-1	CASSDPGESDEQFF	TGTGCCAGCAGCGACCCCGGGGAGTCGGATGAGCAGTTCTTC
.	TRBV4-1	.	TRBJ2-1	CASSQVTSDEQFF	TGCGCCAGCAGCCAAGTGACTAGTGATGAGCAGTTCTTC
.	TRBV24-1	.	TRBJ1-5	CATSDWQGPQHF	TGTGCCACCAGTGATTGGCAGGGTCCCCAGCATTTT
.	TRBV10-3	.	TRBJ1-2	CAITRDGSNYGYTF	TGTGCCATCACCCGGGACGGGAGCAACTATGGCTACACCTTC
.	TRBV29-1	TRBD1	TRBJ1-5	CSVEMVNEGASNQPQHF	TGCAGCGTTGAGATGGTCAATGAGGGGGCGAGCAATCAGCCCCAGCATTTT
.	TRBV5-1	.	TRBJ1-4	CASNNGQLNEKLFF	TGCGCCAGCAACAACGGACAGCTTAATGAAAAACTGTTTTTT
few	TRBV29-1	.	TRBJ2-2	CSGLIYTGELFF	TGCAGCGGACTAATATACACCGGGGAGCTGTTTTTT
.	TRBV30	TRBD2	TRBJ2-5	CAWNSGRAKQETQYF	TGTGCCTGGAATAGCGGGAGGGCTAAACAAGAGACCCAGTACTTC
.	TRBV7-8	.	TRBJ1-5	CASSPRLVGNQPQHF	TGTGCCAGCAGCCCCCGGTTGGTCGGCAATCAGCCCCAGCATTTT
.	TRBV10-1	.	TRBJ1-1	CASRGGLGGTEAFF	TGCGCCAGCAGGGGAGGACTGGGGGGCACTGAAGCTTTCTTT
.	TRBV28	TRBD2	TRBJ2-3	CASSQWTSGRAFTDTQYF	TGTGCCAGCAGTCAATGGACTAGCGGGAGGGCCTTCACAGATACGCAGTATTTT
.	TRBV11-2	TRBD1	TRBJ1-4	CASSAPGQGDEKLFF	TGTGCCAGCAGCGCACCGGGACAGGGGGACGAAAAACTGTTTTTT
once	TRBV6-2/TRBV6-3	.	TRBJ1-5	CASSPGYYGNQPQHF	TGTGCCAGCAGTCCAGGGTATTACGGCAATCAGCCCCAGCATTTT
.	TRBV27	.	TRBJ2-1	CASSSLASSYNEQFF	TGTGCCAGCAGTTCCCTAGCGAGCTCCTACAATGAGCAGTTCTTC
few	TRBV14	.	TRBJ1-3	CASSHDRFSGNTIYF	TGTGCCAGCAGCCACGACAGATTCTCTGGAAACACCATATATTTT
.	TRBV9	TRBD2	TRBJ2-3	CASSGASGSAGTDTQYF	TGTGCCAGCAGCGGGGCTAGCGGGAGCGCGGGCACAGATACGCAGTATTTT
few	TRBV5-1	.	TRBJ1-6	CASSPRGSESYNSPLHF	TGCGCCAGCAGCCCGCGGGGTTCCGAGAGCTATAATTCACCCCTCCACTTT
.	TRBV19	TRBD2	TRBJ2-1	CASSISLAALNEQFF	TGTGCCAGTAGTATAAGCCTAGCGGCCTTGAATGAGCAGTTCTTC
.	TRBV28	TRBD1	TRBJ1-3	CASSTSRQGSSGNTIYF	TGTGCCAGCAGTACCTCCCGACAGGGAAGCTCTGGAAACACCATATATTTT
.	TRBV13	TRBD2	TRBJ2-6	CASTMAGGPTGANVLTF	TGTGCCAGCACAATGGCGGGAGGGCCTACTGGGGCCAACGTCCTGACTTTC
.	TRBV19	.	TRBJ2-6	CASSPFVSGANVLTF	TGTGCCAGTAGTCCGTTTGTCTCTGGGGCCAACGTCCTGACTTTC
.	TRBV6-5	TRBD1	TRBJ1-1	CASSLRQGKNTEAFF	TGTGCCAGCAGTCTGCGACAGGGGAAGAACACTGAAGCTTTCTTT
.	TRBV5-1	.	TRBJ2-1	CASSLVVSGEQFF	TGCGCCAGCAGCTTGGTCGTTTCGGGTGAGCAGTTCTTC
.	TRBV5-6	TRBD2	TRBJ2-4	CASSNSGRGDIQYF	TGTGCCAGCAGCAATAGCGGGAGGGGGGACATTCAGTACTTC
.	TRBV5-6	.	TRBJ1-2	CASSLDTGNGYTF	TGTGCCAGCAGCTTGGATACAGGGAATGGCTACACCTTC
.	TRBV18	TRBD2	TRBJ2-1	CASSSGLGHNEQFF	TGTGCCAGCTCCTCGGGACTAGGTCACAATGAGCAGTTCTTC
.	TRBV28	.	TRBJ1-1	CASLQLYLSAEAFF	TGTGCCAGCCTCCAGCTATACCTGAGCGCTGAAGCTTTCTTT
medium-sized	TRBV7-9	TRBD2	TRBJ2-2	CASREGLAESRTGELFF	TGTGCCAGCAGGGAGGGACTAGCGGAAAGTAGGACCGGGGAGCTGTTTTTT
.	TRBV27	.	TRBJ1-2	CASSLSPGDYGYTF	TGTGCCAGCAGTTTATCGCCAGGGGACTATGGCTACACCTTC
.	TRBV5-8	.	TRBJ1-5	CASSVQGTWSGQPQHF	TGTGCCAGCAGCGTACAGGGCACCTGGAGCGGTCAGCCCCAGCATTTT
.	TRBV6-6	.	TRBJ1-2	CASSSAPGLGGYTF	TGTGCCAGCAGTTCTGCCCCAGGGCTCGGTGGCTACACCTTC
.	TRBV28	TRBD1	TRBJ2-5	CASSLQGAGYQETQYF	TGTGCCAGCAGTCTACAGGGGGCTGGATATCAAGAGACCCAGTACTTC
few	TRBV2	TRBD1	TRBJ2-1	CASSFRQGALNEQFF	TGTGCCAGCAGTTTCCGACAGGGGGCCCTCAATGAGCAGTTCTTC
few	TRBV6-5	TRBD2	TRBJ2-2	CASSYSWREVGGELFF	TGTGCCAGCAGTTACTCGTGGCGGGAGGTGGGCGGGGAGCTGTTTTTT
.	TRBV28	TRBD1	TRBJ1-2	CASSSGGTAPYGYTF	TGTGCCAGCAGTTCAGGGGGGACAGCCCCTTATGGCTACACCTTC
.	TRBV18	.	TRBJ1-5	CASSPPGTAHQSQHF	TGTGCCAGCTCACCTCCAGGAACAGCCCATCAGTCCCAGCATTTT